A single sample is the source of the 21 T cell receptor beta chains below, sequenced in a study of early T cells in non-severe SARS-CoV-2 infection. One entry per CDR3 protein, called by TCRdb with MiXCR from the 5' RACE reads. This sample carries about 29,000 distinct CDR3 sequences, roughly 4.5% of them seen once, and the ten largest clones take 6.3%. Sequencing used whole blood. All receptors derive from an adult who was a healthcare worker with PCR-confirmed SARS-CoV-2 infection or an uninfected control (not recorded which).

This clonotype came up many times. The chain couples TRBV25-1 to TRBJ2-5; D may match TRBD1 or TRBD2 (5 bases each). Per germline, CDR1 MGHDK and CDR2 SYGVNS. The ends were cut back, 1 base at V and 5 bases at J, with 5 bases in the middle. The CDR3 sequence is 12 residues long. CDR3 DNA sequence: TGTGCCAGCAGTGAATGGGGGGAGACCCAGTACTTC. The encoded protein is CASSEWGETQYF.

Comments on this clonotype: Mismatch with germline at one junction end may stem from a read error. The chain carries TRBV11-3 and TRBJ1-1; 7 bases agree with TRBD1. Germline assignment: CDR1 SGHNT and CDR2 YENEEA. The CDR3 is made up of 14 amino acids. CDR3 bases: TGTGCCAGCACCCTTAGGGGGCTGAACACTGAAGTTTTCTTT. Its translation is CASTLRGLNTEVFF.

This clonotype was recorded many times. The V and J genes are TRBV3-1 and TRBJ1-2; D unresolved. CDR3 length: 14 residues. In germline, CDR1 is LGHDT, CDR2 YNNKEL (reference sequence). V gave up 0 bases and J gave up 8 bases, with 13 bases separating them. Here the CDR3 DNA reads TGTGCCAGCAGCCAAGATCGGGTGGGTCGAGGCTACACCTTC. This codes for CASSQDRVGRGYTF.

The chain carries TRBV12-3 or TRBV12-4 and TRBJ1-5; D ambiguous. The V end was cut by 4 bases, the J end by 2 bases, with 6 bases between. The CDR3 contains 13 residues. Written as DNA, the CDR3 is TGTGCCAGCAGTTCCACAGGCAATCAGCCCCAGCATTTT. Protein: CASSSTGNQPQHF.

In its sample, this clonotype was seen many times. The J gene is TRBJ1-5, the V gene TRBV10-1; D gene unclear. CDR3 length: 15 amino acids. Trimming pared 6 bases from V and 0 bases from J, leaving 12 bases between. Germline CDR1 and CDR2: WNHNN and SYGVQD (reference sequence). CDR3 residues: CASSPRTFSNQPQHF. The CDR3 nucleotides read TGCGCCAGCAGCCCACGGACCTTTAGCAATCAGCCCCAGCATTTT.

This clonotype was picked up many times. The gene calls are TRBV18 and TRBJ2-3; D is uncertain. The CDR3 covers 15 residues. Germline V gene lookup returns CDR1 KGHSH and CDR2 LQKENI. Trimming cost V 6 bases and J 2 bases, with 15 bases left between them. The CDR3 is CASSLIRAYTDTQYF. For the CDR3, the DNA is TGTGCCAGCTCCCTGATAAGGGCCTACACAGATACGCAGTATTTT.

This clonotype was counted ten times or more. The chain joins TRBV19 to TRBJ2-2; 7 nucleotides line up with TRBD1. J was trimmed by 3 bases and V by 4 bases; bases with no gene match: 5. From germline, CDR1 is LNHDA and CDR2 SQIVND (reference sequence). There are 15 residues in the CDR3. The CDR3: CASSTRGGDTGELFF. As DNA, the CDR3 is TGTGCCAGTAGTACCCGAGGGGGCGACACCGGGGAGCTGTTTTTT.

This clonotype was seen a few times. The DNA for the CDR3 is TGTGCCAGCAGCTCGATGACTAGCGGGAGGAGTAGTGAGCAGTTCTTC. Its translation is CASSSMTSGRSSEQFF. This chain connects TRBV7-6 to TRBJ2-1; 13 bases map to TRBD2. Germline V gene data show CDR1 as SGHVS and CDR2 as FNYEAQ. The CDR3 is made up of 16 amino acids. V shed 4 bases and J 9 bases; nucleotides not matched to a gene: 9.

This clonotype came up a few times. The V and J genes are TRBV11-2 and TRBJ2-1; maybe TRBD2 (5 bases). The CDR3 runs 14 residues. Per germline, CDR1 SGHAT and CDR2 FQNNGV. Trimming took off 10 bases at V and 3 bases at J, with 16 bases between the two ends. The CDR3 protein is CAILVGNVYNEQFF. The CDR3 nucleotides read TGTGCCATCCTTGTCGGGAATGTCTACAATGAGCAGTTCTTC.

This clonotype has only a few counts. The chain carries TRBV5-1 and TRBJ2-2; a possible D gene is TRBD1 (6 bases). There are 15 residues in the CDR3. Germline CDR1 is SGHRS and CDR2 is YFSETQ. Trimming removed 5 bases from V and 0 bases from J, with 11 bases in between. CDR3 sequence reads: CASRTGTPNTGELFF. CDR3 nucleotide sequence: TGCGCCAGCAGGACCGGGACACCGAACACCGGGGAGCTGTTTTTT.

Concerning this clonotype: A much bigger clone sits one base away, suggesting this may be a read error. This likely comes from a read error, as the CDR3 has no conserved phenylalanine or tryptophan at its end. V is TRBV4-3 and J is TRBJ1-1, with unresolved D. V gave up 8 bases and J gave up 0 bases, with 7 bases separating them. This CDR3 spans 12 amino acids. Germline-derived CDR1 and CDR2 are LGHNA and YSLEER. CDR3 sequence reads: CASANMNTEAFL. CDR3 nucleotides: TGCGCCAGCGCAAACATGAACACTGAAGCTTTCCTT.

This clonotype was picked up many times. The genes are TRBV29-1 and TRBJ2-1; 8 bases are a match to TRBD1. V was clipped by 4 bases and J by 12 bases; unmatched bases: 2. Germline V CDR1 and CDR2: SQVTM, ANQGSEA. The CDR3 runs to 10 residues. The CDR3 region is CSVGDRGQFF. The CDR3, as DNA: TGCAGCGTTGGAGACAGGGGGCAGTTCTTC.

The chain recombines TRBV11-2 with TRBJ1-2; possible D gene TRBD1, 6 bases. The CDR3 covers 14 residues. The V end was cut by 4 bases, the J end by 3 bases, with 12 bases between. Germline CDR1 SGHAT, CDR2 FQNNGV. DNA of the CDR3: TGTGCCAGCAGCTCTAAGGACAGAGACTATGGCTACACCTTC. Translating gives CASSSKDRDYGYTF.

This clonotype was counted between two and nine times. This rearrangement joins TRBV7-2 to TRBJ1-1; 10 nucleotides line up with TRBD1. V gave up 2 bases and J gave up 0 bases; unmatched junction bases: 6. Per the germline V gene, CDR1 is SGHTA and CDR2 is FQGNSA. This CDR3 contains 17 residues. DNA for the CDR3: TGTGCCAGCAGCTTAAGGACAGGGGGAATCATGAACACTGAAGCTTTCTTT. Amino acids: CASSLRTGGIMNTEAFF.

The CDR3 is CAIRAGDRGNYGYTF. As DNA, the CDR3 is TGTGCCATCAGAGCCGGGGACAGGGGAAACTATGGCTACACCTTC. The J gene is TRBJ1-2, the V gene TRBV10-3; the match to TRBD1 covers 10 bases. The CDR3 has 15 amino acids. J lost 2 bases, V lost 6 bases, and 6 bases had no gene match. Germline values: CDR1 ENHRY, CDR2 SYGVKD.

The table lists this clonotype with many counts. The chain carries TRBV18 and TRBJ2-3, with 7 bases identical to TRBD2. V lost 3 bases and J lost 4; bases outside the gene matches: 4. Germline CDR1 is KGHSH and CDR2 is LQKENI. The CDR3 totals 14 residues. This CDR3 reads CASSPGGSADTQYF. The DNA of the CDR3 is TGTGCCAGCTCACCTGGCGGGAGTGCAGATACGCAGTATTTT.

This clonotype was recorded many times. This chain joins TRBV11-3 and TRBJ2-2; TRBD2 agrees at 8 bases. The CDR3 is 15 amino acids. J lost 4 bases, V lost 5 bases, and 6 bases had no gene match. Per germline, CDR1 SGHNT and CDR2 YENEEA. CDR3 protein: CASSTRGESTGELFF. DNA of the CDR3: TGTGCCAGCAGCACGCGGGGGGAGAGCACCGGGGAGCTGTTTTTT.

The CDR3 loop is CASSSRQGNTEAFF. CDR3 coding DNA: TGTGCCAGCAGCTCCCGACAGGGGAACACTGAAGCTTTCTTT. The chain recombines TRBV9 with TRBJ1-1; 7 nucleotides agree with TRBD1. Germline V gene sequence: CDR1 SGDLS, CDR2 YYNGEE. CDR3 length: 14 amino acids. V was clipped by 4 bases and J by 1 base; unmatched bases: 4.

The table lists this clonotype with a few counts. This chain links TRBV2 with TRBJ2-7; weak D call: TRBD2 (6 bases). CDR3 size: 15 residues. V lost 1 base to trimming and J lost 0 bases, with 10 bases between them. The germline gives CDR1 SNHLY, CDR2 FYNNEI. This CDR3 reads CASSEVAVSSYEQYF. In nucleotides, the CDR3 is TGTGCCAGCAGTGAAGTAGCGGTTAGCTCCTACGAGCAGTACTTC.

This clonotype has ten or more counts. The chain recombines TRBV20-1 with TRBJ2-5, with D possibly matching TRBD2 (6 bases). The V gene lost 1 base and the J gene lost 5 bases, with 11 bases spanning the gap. Per germline, CDR1 DFQATT and CDR2 SNEGSKA (reference sequence). The CDR3 consists of 13 residues. As DNA, the CDR3 is TGCAGTGCTAGAGCCCTAGCGTCTGAGACCCAGTACTTC. As protein: CSARALASETQYF.

The chain carries TRBV9 and TRBJ1-3; 7 nucleotides align to TRBD1. The length of the CDR3 is 14 residues. Germline trimming cut 3 bases from V and 2 bases from J; bases unmatched to any gene: 2. In germline, CDR1 is SGDLS, CDR2 YYNGEE. CDR3 loop: CASSAGGTGNTIYF. The CDR3 DNA reads as TGTGCCAGCAGCGCAGGGGGGACTGGAAACACCATATATTTT.